Each of the 31 T cell receptor beta chains below was sequenced from the same sample in a study of OX40 agonist ivuxolimab in advanced cancers. The repertoire was sequenced with immunoSEQ multiplex PCR; TCRdb's copy has only in-frame clones and lacks some. The data contain 70,000 to 95,000 clones, 86% of them singletons. The input for sequencing was CD4+ or CD8+ T cells sorted from blood, taken in a trial of the OX40 agonist ivuxolimab. The origin of the receptors is an adult with an advanced solid tumor such as melanoma, head and neck, liver or kidney cancer.

This chain connects TRBV6-5 to TRBJ1-5, with TRBD1 as a possible D gene (6 bases). There are 13 residues in the CDR3. Deletions cut 4 bases from V and 5 bases from J, with 9 bases between. Looked up from germline, CDR1 is MNHEY and CDR2 is SVGAGI. CDR3 DNA: TGTGCCAGCAGTTCGACAGGATATCAGCCCCAGCATTTT. This sequence encodes CASSSTGYQPQHF.

The chain couples TRBV2 to TRBJ2-1; 10 positions match TRBD1. CDR1 and CDR2 from the germline V gene are SNHLY and FYNNEI. The CDR3 is 14 amino acids. J was trimmed by 4 bases and V by 6 bases; bases with no gene match: 3. The CDR3 here is CASSGDRGYNEQFF. CDR3 sequence (DNA): TGTGCCAGCAGCGGGGACAGGGGATACAATGAGCAGTTCTTC.

The count of this clone is one. The chain joins TRBV28 to TRBJ2-1, with 8 positions matching TRBD2. This CDR3 is built from 16 residues. Germline V gene data show CDR1 as MDHEN and CDR2 as SYDVKM. J was trimmed by 7 bases and V by 5 bases; bases with no gene match: 13. DNA of the CDR3: TGTGCCAGCAGTCCGCCCTTTGCGGGAGGCGGGAATGAGCAGTTCTTC. Its protein is CASSPPFAGGGNEQFF.

This clone was seen a handful of times. The V gene is TRBV9, the J gene TRBJ1-5; perhaps TRBD1 as D (5 bases). Looked up from germline, CDR1 is SGDLS and CDR2 is YYNGEE. This CDR3 is 15 amino acids long. Between the trimmed V and J ends, which lost 4 bases and 6 bases, there was a span of 17 bases. The CDR3, as DNA: TGTGCCAGCAGCACGGGGCGGGGGTATGGTCAGCCCCAGCATTTT. Encoded protein: CASSTGRGYGQPQHF.

The CDR3 sequence: CASSLDLLAGVIETQYF. The CDR3 DNA sequence: TGTGCCAGCAGCTTAGATCTACTAGCGGGAGTTATTGAGACCCAGTACTTC. J is TRBJ2-5 and V is TRBV11-2; TRBD2 matches at 11 bases. This CDR3 region has 17 residues. Germline lookup yields CDR1 SGHAT and CDR2 FQNNGV. V was pared by 0 bases and J by 5 bases, with 8 bases of the junction left unmatched.

CDR3 nucleotides: TGTGCCAGCAGCGCGGGACAGGCGATCTCTGGGGCCAACGTCCTGACTTTC. Residues: CASSAGQAISGANVLTF. The rearrangement uses TRBV9 and TRBJ2-6; 8 nucleotides align to TRBD1. The germline V gene has CDR1 SGDLS and CDR2 YYNGEE. V lost 3 bases and J lost 0; bases outside the gene matches: 5. The CDR3 runs to 17 residues.

Only one count was recorded for this clone. V is TRBV6-6 and J is TRBJ1-2, with D tentatively TRBD1 (6 bases). Trimming stripped 2 bases from V and 4 bases from J, with 11 bases between. Germline V gene lookup returns CDR1 MNHNY and CDR2 SVGAGI (reference sequence). The CDR3 extends over 14 amino acids. In DNA form, the CDR3 reads TGTGCCAGCAGTTACGCAGGGGAGACCTATGGCTACACCTTC. This codes for CASSYAGETYGYTF.

The genes are TRBV6-6 and TRBJ1-1, with D perhaps TRBD1 (6 bases). This CDR3 region has 16 residues. V was clipped by 6 bases and J by 0 bases, with 17 bases between them. CDR1 and CDR2 (germline): MNHNY, SVGAGI (reference sequence). CDR3 protein: CASSFTGTKMNTEAFF. The CDR3 DNA is TGTGCCAGCAGCTTCACAGGGACCAAAATGAACACTGAAGCTTTCTTT.

The J gene is TRBJ2-1, the V gene TRBV7-8; D uncertain. V shed 5 bases and J shed 5 bases, with 19 bases lying between them. Per the germline V gene, CDR1 is SGHVS and CDR2 is FQNEAQ. The CDR3 length is 16 residues. The CDR3 sequence: CASSRRSARSNNEQFF. The DNA of the CDR3 is TGTGCCAGCAGCCGACGATCCGCCCGATCAAACAATGAGCAGTTCTTC.

This rearrangement joins TRBV6-5 to TRBJ1-1, with 11 bases identical to TRBD1. J was trimmed by 9 bases and V by 2 bases; bases with no gene match: 11. The CDR3 totals 16 residues. CDR1 and CDR2 (germline): MNHEY, SVGAGI. CDR3 in amino acids: CASSYLDRGRKVQAFF. In DNA, the CDR3 is TGTGCCAGCAGTTACCTGGACAGGGGGCGCAAAGTGCAAGCTTTCTTT.

The V gene is TRBV10-3, the J gene TRBJ2-3; 8 bases align to TRBD2. CDR1 ENHRY and CDR2 SYGVKD come from the germline V gene. Unmatched junction bases numbered 14, after V lost 3 bases and J lost 6 bases. The CDR3 totals 17 residues. The CDR3 sequence is CAISELSGGVRMDTQYF. DNA of the CDR3: TGTGCCATCAGTGAATTGAGCGGGGGTGTTAGGATGGATACGCAGTATTTT.

The rearrangement uses TRBV6-1 and TRBJ2-3; weak D call: TRBD1 (6 bases). In germline, CDR1 is MNHNS, CDR2 SASEGT. This CDR3 region has 15 residues. The CDR3 sequence: CAGWGRAFNTDTQYF. The CDR3, as DNA: TGTGCGGGCTGGGGGCGGGCCTTTAACACAGATACGCAGTATTTT.

This chain uses TRBV6-6 with TRBJ2-1; 10 bases align to TRBD2. The J segment lost 6 bases and the V segment lost 8 bases, leaving 7 bases of the junction unmatched. This CDR3 spans 14 amino acids. Germline V lookup: CDR1 MNHNY, CDR2 SVGAGI (reference sequence). The CDR3 DNA is TGTGCCAGCCGGGGGACTAGCGTGGTCAATGAGCAGTTCTTC. Protein sequence: CASRGTSVVNEQFF.

The rearrangement links TRBV30 to TRBJ2-7; D possibly matches TRBD1 or TRBD2 (5 bases each). Trimming left V 3 bases short and J 5 bases short, with 17 bases between. CDR1 is GTSNPN and CDR2 is SVGIG in the germline V gene (reference sequence). The CDR3 extends over 14 amino acids. CDR3 DNA: TGTGCCTGGAGCCCCGGGGCTGCGTCCGACGAGCAGTACTTC. Translation: CAWSPGAASDEQYF.

This chain links TRBV7-9 with TRBJ1-1; D not resolved. The ends were cut back, 0 bases at V and 1 base at J, with 3 bases in the middle. CDR3 size: 13 residues. CDR1 is SEHNR and CDR2 is FQNEAQ in the germline V gene (reference sequence). The CDR3 here is CASSLAKNTEAFF. For the CDR3, the DNA is TGTGCCAGCAGCTTAGCCAAGAACACTGAAGCTTTCTTT.

The rearrangement uses TRBV28 and TRBJ1-2; a weak D match, TRBD1 (5 bases). This CDR3 has 13 amino acids. V dropped 2 bases and J dropped 8 bases, with 12 bases sitting between them. From germline, CDR1 is MDHEN and CDR2 SYDVKM. DNA of the CDR3: TGTGCCAGCAGTTTAGGAGGGGCTTTCGGCTACACCTTC. Its translation: CASSLGGAFGYTF.

The rearrangement joins TRBV15 to TRBJ1-4; the D is unclear. Trimming removed 3 bases from V and 8 bases from J, with 19 bases in between. The V gene's germline CDR1 is LNHNV and CDR2 YYDKDF (reference sequence). The CDR3 totals 16 residues. CDR3 nucleotide sequence: TGTGCCACCAGCAGGGACCGGACGGGGTTGGGGGAAAAACTGTTTTTT. Amino acids: CATSRDRTGLGEKLFF.

The chain recombines TRBV9 with TRBJ2-2, with D perhaps assigned TRBD1 or TRBD2 (5 bases each). The V end lost 0 bases, the J end lost 4 bases, and 7 bases lay between the germline ends. The CDR3 is 14 residues long. The germline V gene encodes CDR1 SGDLS and CDR2 YYNGEE. CDR3 DNA sequence: TGTGCCAGCAGCGTAGAGGGACCCACCGGGGAGCTGTTTTTT. It yields the protein CASSVEGPTGELFF.

The chain joins TRBV5-1 to TRBJ2-3, with a possible D match to TRBD2 (6 bases). The CDR3 extends over 16 amino acids. CDR1 is SGHRS, CDR2 YFSETQ, per germline. Trimming took 5 bases from V and 0 from J, leaving 16 bases between them. The CDR3 DNA is TGCGCCAGCAGTGCTGCGACTAGTCCAAGCACAGATACGCAGTATTTT. This codes for CASSAATSPSTDTQYF.

The chain is built from TRBV19 and TRBJ2-5; possible D gene TRBD2, 6 bases. Trimming cost V 5 bases and J 1 base, with 17 bases left between them. Per germline, CDR1 LNHDA and CDR2 SQIVND (reference sequence). The CDR3 is made up of 16 amino acids. This CDR3 is CASSGGWGSIQETQYF. The CDR3 DNA reads as TGTGCCAGTAGTGGAGGGTGGGGGTCCATCCAAGAGACCCAGTACTTC.

The chain employs TRBV27 and TRBJ1-1; 7 bases line up with TRBD1. The CDR3 covers 12 residues. V dropped 7 bases and J dropped 5; count of bases not matched to a gene: 4. CDR1 and CDR2 from the germline V gene are MNHEY and SMNVEV (reference sequence). This CDR3 is CASKTGRTEAFF. CDR3 nucleotide sequence: TGTGCCAGCAAGACAGGGAGGACTGAAGCTTTCTTT.

This chain uses TRBV18 with TRBJ2-3; 9 bases are shared with TRBD2. Germline CDR1 is KGHSH and CDR2 is LQKENI. The CDR3 loop spans 18 amino acids. The V gene end was trimmed by 2 bases and the J gene end by 0 bases; junction bases not matched to a gene: 9. The CDR3: CASSPTGLAAASTDTQYF. The CDR3 DNA sequence: TGTGCCAGCTCACCAACGGGACTAGCAGCGGCTAGCACAGATACGCAGTATTTT.

This clone was counted only a few times. The chain is built from TRBV6-1 and TRBJ2-6; D gene unclear. V lost 2 bases and J 0 bases, leaving 8 bases between the germline ends. Germline assignment: CDR1 MNHNS and CDR2 SASEGT. The CDR3 consists of 16 residues. Written as DNA, the CDR3 is TGTGCCAGCAGTGAACAGGCTAACTCTGGGGCCAACGTCCTGACTTTC. It yields the protein CASSEQANSGANVLTF.

This clone was picked up one time. One junction end disagrees with the germline gene, perhaps due to a read error. The V gene is TRBV5-8, the J gene TRBJ2-5; the match to TRBD1 covers 9 bases. CDR3 length: 14 amino acids. Germline CDR1 SGHTS, CDR2 YDEGEE. CDR3 nucleotides: TGTGCCAGCAGCACCGCGGGGAGAAGGACAGGGGTTCACTTC. Translation: CASSTAGRRTGVHF.

Comment on this clone: A junction boundary mismatches the germline segment, possibly from a read error. This chain links TRBV7-2 with TRBJ1-5; D remains ambiguous. Germline V gives CDR1 SGHTA, CDR2 FQGNSA. The CDR3 totals 13 residues. As DNA, the CDR3 is TGTGCCAGCAGCCAAAGAGCCAATCTGCCCCAGCATTTT. The encoded protein is CASSQRANLPQHF.

The count of this clone is one. This chain links TRBV6-5 with TRBJ1-2; D unresolved. V was cut by 6 bases and J by 4 bases, with 15 bases left in between. CDR1 and CDR2 from the germline V gene are MNHEY and SVGAGI. The CDR3 totals 14 residues. CDR3 coding DNA: TGTGCCAGCAGATCCAATCGGGGTATCTATGGCTACACCTTC. Its translation: CASRSNRGIYGYTF.

CDR3 sequence: CASSIKTGSTSGQYF. The CDR3 coding sequence is TGTGCCAGTAGTATCAAGACTGGTTCTACGAGTGGGCAGTACTTC. The chain couples TRBV19 to TRBJ2-7; D remains unclear. From germline, CDR1 is LNHDA and CDR2 SQIVND (reference sequence). The CDR3 is made up of 15 amino acids. Trimming pared 3 bases from V and 9 bases from J, leaving 21 bases between.

This clone has a handful of counts. This rearrangement joins TRBV30 to TRBJ1-5; D is ambiguous. Trimming removed 1 base at V and 3 bases at J, with 7 bases between. In germline, CDR1 is GTSNPN, CDR2 SVGIG (reference sequence). This CDR3 spans 13 amino acids. The CDR3 here is CAWSERDNQPQHF. CDR3 nucleotides: TGTGCCTGGAGTGAGAGGGACAATCAGCCCCAGCATTTT.

The table lists this clone with a count of one. The chain joins TRBV18 to TRBJ2-7; either TRBD1 or TRBD2 may supply D (6 bases each). This CDR3 spans 15 amino acids. The ends were cut back, 2 bases at V and 7 bases at J, with 18 bases in the middle. Germline V gives CDR1 KGHSH, CDR2 LQKENI. The CDR3 is CASSPIPGRGGEQYF. In nucleotides, the CDR3 is TGTGCCAGCTCACCAATACCGGGACGAGGGGGGGAGCAGTACTTC.

The chain has TRBV5-1 and TRBJ2-5, with D hard to call. V was trimmed by 2 bases and J by 5 bases, leaving 4 bases between them. CDR3 size: 11 residues. Per the germline V gene, CDR1 is SGHRS and CDR2 is YFSETQ. CDR3 in amino acids: CASSFKETQYF. CDR3 nucleotides: TGCGCCAGCAGCTTTAAGGAGACCCAGTACTTC.

CDR3 loop: CASSHIREVAEAFF. DNA for the CDR3: TGCGCCAGCAGCCATATTAGGGAGGTCGCTGAAGCTTTCTTT. The genes are TRBV4-3 and TRBJ1-1; D not certain. There are 14 residues in the CDR3. V was trimmed by 3 bases and J by 6 bases, leaving 14 bases between them. CDR1 is LGHNA, CDR2 YSLEER, per germline.